This T cell receptor beta chain was recorded in a study of T cell clonality in common variable immunodeficiency. Study-wide points: TCRbeta clonality was increased in CVID versus healthy controls. Fewer deletions and N-nucleotide insertions were reportedly seen in common variable immunodeficiency TCR beta sequences.

Patients had low serum IgG, IgA and/or IgM and specific antibody deficiency. Each donor provided about 4.5 to 8.5 ml of heparinized whole blood. Sequencing input was equivalent genomic DNA from CVID and controls. The table came from immunoSEQ multiplex PCR; TCRdb's copy has only in-frame clones and leaves some out. The table lists roughly 16,000 clones, with no singletons. CDR1 is LNHDA and CDR2 is SQIVND in the germline V gene (reference sequence). Trimming removed 4 bases at V and 7 bases at J, with 14 bases between. The CDR3 spans 15 residues. This clone has a handful of counts. Its target is not known. The read comes to an end 3 residues before the CDR3 does, leaving the germline J gene to fill in the end.

Material: peripheral blood mononuclear cells. This receptor was taken from a human donor with common variable immunodeficiency. The V and J genes are TRBV19 and TRBJ1-6, with D unresolved. The CDR3 sequence: CASSSGRLGNSPLHF. CDR3 bases read: TGTGCCAGTAGTAGCGGGCGACTCGGGAATTCACCC. Combining the CDR3 with reference TRBV19 and TRBJ1-6 gives the whole variable domain DGGITQSPKYLFRKEGQNVTLSCEQNLNHDAMYWYRQDPGQGLRLIYYSQIVNDFQKGDIAEGYSVSREKKESFPLTVTSAQKNPTAFYLCASSSGRLGNSPLHFGNGTRLTVT.